These T cell receptor beta chains were read from a single sample in a study of blood T cell repertoires in COVID-19. Clones were read by immunoSEQ multiplex PCR, and TCRdb kept only the in-frame ones, dropping some. Of 250,000 to 300,000 clones listed, roughly 92% are singletons. The specimen was peripheral blood. Receptors originate from a woman in her 30s with COVID-19, enrolled during active disease. CDR3s include the opening cysteine and the closing phenylalanine or tryptophan. Fields, in order: clone size, J gene, V gene, CDR3 protein. Clone sizes are given selectively: once, few, many, or a class where the clone is expanded.

>NA|TRBJ1-4|TRBV6-1
CASRETSGGTNEKLFF
>NA|TRBJ1-1|TRBV5-8
CASSRWTGQTSMNTEAFF
>many|TRBJ1-3|TRBV4-1
CASSQNRGGNTIYF
>few|TRBJ1-2|TRBV28
CASSSTGDYGYTF
>NA|TRBJ1-1|TRBV10-3
CAISLQNANTEAFF
>NA|TRBJ1-2|TRBV19
CASSSPGGNYGYTF
>NA|TRBJ2-7|TRBV5-4
CASSRAAGEQYF
>NA|TRBJ2-7|TRBV20-1
CSASGAGHEQYF
>NA|TRBJ1-4|TRBV6-5
CASSLLGDWVEKLFF
>NA|TRBJ2-1|TRBV2
CASSLRDEQFF
>NA|TRBJ2-3|TRBV11-2
CASSLGRRESDTQYF
>NA|TRBJ1-1|TRBV2
CASSGLGGNTEAFF
>NA|TRBJ1-1|TRBV3-1/TRBV3-2
CASSQVRGSNTEAFF
>NA|TRBJ2-1|TRBV11-3
CASSLGQLSYNEQFF
>NA|TRBJ2-1|TRBV6-5
CASTERGPSYNEQFF
>NA|TRBJ2-1|TRBV4-1
CASSPTFTGRNRNEQFF
>NA|TRBJ2-1|TRBV19
CASSRDSNEQFF
>NA|TRBJ1-5|TRBV19
CASSRDREGNQPQHF
>NA|TRBJ2-4|TRBV6-5
CASSSLGGSQIGIQYF
>NA|TRBJ2-5|TRBV3-1/TRBV3-2
CASSQDVTSQGTQYF
>few|TRBJ1-4|TRBV5-1
CASSSSQGAPEKLFF